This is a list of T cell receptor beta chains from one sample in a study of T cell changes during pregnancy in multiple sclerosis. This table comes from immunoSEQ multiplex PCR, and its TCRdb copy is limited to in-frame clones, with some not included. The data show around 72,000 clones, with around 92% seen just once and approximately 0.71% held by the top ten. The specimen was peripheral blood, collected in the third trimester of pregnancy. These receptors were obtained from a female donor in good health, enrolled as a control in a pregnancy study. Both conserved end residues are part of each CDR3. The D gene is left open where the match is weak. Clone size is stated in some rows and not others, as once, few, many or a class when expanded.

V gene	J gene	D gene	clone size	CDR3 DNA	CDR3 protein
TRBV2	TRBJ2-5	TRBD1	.	TGTGCCAGCATTAGGACAGGGGGCGGGAAGACCCAGTACTTC	CASIRTGGGKTQYF
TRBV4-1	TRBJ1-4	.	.	TGCGCCAGCAGCCAAGATTGGGCAGCCAGGGCCCCATCAACTAATGAAAAACTGTTTTTT	CASSQDWAARAPSTNEKLFF
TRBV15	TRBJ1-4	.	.	TGTGCCACCAGCAGAGAGGGCCAGGGTAGTGAAAAACTGTTTTTT	CATSREGQGSEKLFF
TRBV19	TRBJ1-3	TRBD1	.	TGTGCCAGTAGACCGCCGGGACAGGGGTTTGGAAACACCATATATTTT	CASRPPGQGFGNTIYF
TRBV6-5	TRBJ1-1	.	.	TGTGCCAGCAGTTACTTTTTTCCGGTGAACACTGAAGCTTTCTTT	CASSYFFPVNTEAFF
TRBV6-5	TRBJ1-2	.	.	TGTGCCAGCAGTTACCGTCGGGGATCTAACTATGGCTACACCTTC	CASSYRRGSNYGYTF
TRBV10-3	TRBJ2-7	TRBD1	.	TGTGCCATCAGTCAGGGGGCTCGGGAGCAGTACTTC	CAISQGAREQYF
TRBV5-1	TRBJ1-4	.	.	TGCGCCAGCAGCCCGAGATCGGGTGCAACTAATGAAAAACTGTTTTTT	CASSPRSGATNEKLFF
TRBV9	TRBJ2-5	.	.	TGTGCCAGCAGAAGGACAGAGCAAGAGACCCAGTACTTC	CASRRTEQETQYF
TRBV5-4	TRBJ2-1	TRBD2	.	TGTGCCAGCAGCCCGGTAAACCTCGGGACTAGAGGTGGATACAATGAGCAGTTCTTC	CASSPVNLGTRGGYNEQFF
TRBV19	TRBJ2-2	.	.	TGTGCCAGTAGTATAGGTTTCACAGGGTACACCGGGGAGCTGTTTTTT	CASSIGFTGYTGELFF
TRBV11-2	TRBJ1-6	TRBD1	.	TGTGCCAGCACCCCCCGGGACAGAGATAATTCACCCCTCCACTTT	CASTPRDRDNSPLHF
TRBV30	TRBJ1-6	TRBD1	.	TGTGCCTGGCAACACGCGGGGACAGGGCGTTCACCCCTCCACTTT	CAWQHAGTGRSPLHF
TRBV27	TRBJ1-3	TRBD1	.	TGTGCCAGCAGTTTAAGGGGGACAGGGTTCTCTGGAAACACCATATATTTT	CASSLRGTGFSGNTIYF
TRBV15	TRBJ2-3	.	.	TGTGCCACCAGCAGAGTCGGGGGAGCGAGCACAGATACGCAGTATTTT	CATSRVGGASTDTQYF
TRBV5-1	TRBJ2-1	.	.	TGCGCCAGCAGCTTGGGACAGACTTACAATGAGCAGTTCTTC	CASSLGQTYNEQFF
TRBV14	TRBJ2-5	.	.	TGTGCCAGCAGCCGAAGCTGGACAACTCAAGAGACCCAGTACTTC	CASSRSWTTQETQYF
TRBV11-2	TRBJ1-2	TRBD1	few	TGTGCCAGCAGCTTAGTCCCCGGGACAGGGTTAGCTTTCGGCTATGGCTACACCTTC	CASSLVPGTGLAFGYGYTF
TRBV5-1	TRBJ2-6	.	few	TGCGCCAGCAGCGAGGGGACACAGAGCTCTGGGGCCAACGTCCTGACTTTC	CASSEGTQSSGANVLTF
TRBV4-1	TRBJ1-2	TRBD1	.	TGCGCCAGCAGCCAAGTCGTTGGGTCAGACAGGGACATTGGCTACACCTTC	CASSQVVGSDRDIGYTF
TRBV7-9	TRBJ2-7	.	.	TGTGCCAGCAGCCATCTCAGGCAGAGACCTTACTACGAGCAGTACTTC	CASSHLRQRPYYEQYF
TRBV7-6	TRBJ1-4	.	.	TGTGCCAGCAGCTTAGCACCTCGGCCCCCGGGGGGTGAAAAACTGTTTTTT	CASSLAPRPPGGEKLFF
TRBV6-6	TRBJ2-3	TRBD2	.	TGTGCCAGCAGTTATTCGGGGGGGCCGGGCACAGATACGCAGTATTTT	CASSYSGGPGTDTQYF
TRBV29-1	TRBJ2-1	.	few	TGCAGCGTTCAACGGGTCTCCTACAATGAGCAGTTCTTC	CSVQRVSYNEQFF
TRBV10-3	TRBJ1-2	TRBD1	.	TGTGCCATCAGTGACGGACAGGGGAACTATGGCTACACCTTC	CAISDGQGNYGYTF
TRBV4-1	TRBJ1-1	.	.	TGCGCCAGCAGCCAAGGGACAGCCAGGAACACTGAAGCTTTCTTT	CASSQGTARNTEAFF
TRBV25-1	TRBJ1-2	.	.	TGTGCCAGCAGTCAGGAATTATTTGGCTACACCTTC	CASSQELFGYTF
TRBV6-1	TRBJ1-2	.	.	TGTGCCAGCAGGAACAATGGGCACTATGGCTACACCTTC	CASRNNGHYGYTF
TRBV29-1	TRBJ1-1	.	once	TGCAGCGTTGGACAATCAAACACTGAAGCTTTCTTT	CSVGQSNTEAFF
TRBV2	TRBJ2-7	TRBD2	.	TGTGCCAGCAGTGTTAGCGGGATAAGGGGGGAGCAGTACTTC	CASSVSGIRGEQYF
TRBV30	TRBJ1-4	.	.	TGTGCCTGGAGTATCCGGGGTTCAACTAATGAAAAACTGTTTTTT	CAWSIRGSTNEKLFF
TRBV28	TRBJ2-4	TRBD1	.	TGTGCCAGCAGTACCGGGACAGGGACCAAAAACATTCAGTACTTC	CASSTGTGTKNIQYF
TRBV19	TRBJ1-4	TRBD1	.	TGTGCCAGTAGTACCCACAGGGGCCTGAATGAAAAACTGTTTTTT	CASSTHRGLNEKLFF
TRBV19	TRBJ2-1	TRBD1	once	TGTGCCAGTAGTACGGGACAGGGGGGCTACAATGAGCAGTTCTTC	CASSTGQGGYNEQFF
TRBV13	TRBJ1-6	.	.	TGTGCCAGCAGCTTACAGGGAGCCGGGGGTTCACCCCTCCACTTT	CASSLQGAGGSPLHF
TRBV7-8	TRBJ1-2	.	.	TGTGCCAGCAGCTTAGTGTCTACAGGCCAAAACTATGGCTACACCTTC	CASSLVSTGQNYGYTF
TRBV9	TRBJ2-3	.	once	TGTGCCAGCAGCGTAGATGGGGGCGGGGGAGATACGCAGTATTTT	CASSVDGGGGDTQYF
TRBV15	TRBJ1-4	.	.	TGTGCCACCAGTGGTTACAGGGCCCCTGATGAAAAACTGTTTTTT	CATSGYRAPDEKLFF
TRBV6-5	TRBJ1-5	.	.	TGTGCCAGCAGTTACATGTATAGCAATCAGCCCCAGCATTTT	CASSYMYSNQPQHF
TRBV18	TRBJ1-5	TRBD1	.	TGTGCCAGCTCTCCTACCCTGGGACAGCTTAGCAATCAGCCCCAGCATTTT	CASSPTLGQLSNQPQHF
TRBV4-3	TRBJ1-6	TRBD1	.	TGCGCCAGCAGCCAGGAGACAGGGGGCGCTTCACCCCTCCACTTT	CASSQETGGASPLHF
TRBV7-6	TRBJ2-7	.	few	TGTGCCAGCAGTACCTTGACAGGATTAACCTCCTACGAGCAGTACTTC	CASSTLTGLTSYEQYF
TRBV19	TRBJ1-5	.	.	TGTGCCAGTAGTATTCGGGGGGGGGCTAGTCAGCCCCAGCATTTT	CASSIRGGASQPQHF
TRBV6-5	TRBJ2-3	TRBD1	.	TGTGCCAGCAGTCTCGACAGGGGCACAGATACGCAGTATTTT	CASSLDRGTDTQYF
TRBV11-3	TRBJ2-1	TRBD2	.	TGTGCCAGCAGCGTGGGACTAGCGGGGTACAATGAGCAGTTCTTC	CASSVGLAGYNEQFF
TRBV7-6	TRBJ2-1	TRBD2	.	TGTGCCAGCAGCCCCCTGCTAGCGGGGGCTCCCGGCAATGAGCAGTTCTTC	CASSPLLAGAPGNEQFF